The table lists the clone carrying this T cell receptor beta chain with a few counts. The antigen remains unidentified. Every naive CD8 library was made from between about 20,000 and 1,100,000 sorted cells with 10%, 30% or 50% RNA. The sample originates from a study of molecular identifiers for immune sequencing clone quantification. Turning to the study itself: In the replicates, RNA derived from 20,000 or 100,000 naive CD8 cells was divided into five parts, and four were sequenced.

Study-level points and caveats: Clonotypes topping 20 RNA copies carried over 97% of effector molecules but under 1% of naive ones.

The CDR3 loop spans 19 amino acids. Germline V gene data show CDR1 as DFQATT and CDR2 as SNEGSKA (reference sequence). V shed 1 base and J 3 bases; nucleotides not matched to a gene: 12. Listed TCR primers and previously described methods were used for bulk TCR libraries. TCRdb reprocessed the PCR reads via MiXCR and lists one record per CDR3 protein. The table records about 640,000 distinct CDR3 sequences, about 20% of them present only once. J is TRBJ2-2 and V is TRBV20-1; 12 bases map to TRBD2. The material sequenced was naive CD8+ T cells from blood, with Jurkat cell RNA spiked in. Regarding subset: FACS-sorted CD8+CD4-CCR7+CD45RA+ naive T cells. The sequence came from a human donor in good health. Some libraries in this study had Jurkat cell RNA spiked in. In DNA, the CDR3 is TGCAGTGCTAGAGGAACTAGCGGGGGGCCAGGGGTTCACACCGGGGAGCTGTTTTTT. This gives the protein CSARGTSGGPGVHTGELFF.